This note documents a single T cell receptor beta chain sequence. Its antigen remains unknown. PCR employed 60 Vbeta and 13 Jbeta primers. Using immunoSEQ multiplex PCR, the repertoire was profiled, and TCRdb retains in-frame clones only, with some absent. The sample totals approximately 170,000 clones. The sample comes from a study of cytomegalovirus exposure and HLA in healthy donors. Study-wide background: Just over 80% of 300 to 450 genotyped donors fell in the Caucasian-associated ancestry cluster. Study results and caveats: Segments of the TCR beta V type were, in most cases, productive about 87% or about 30% of the time in an earlier analysis. Later analysis associated a missense DCLRE1C variant with TCR beta V- and J-gene trimming. Later analysis revealed greater clonal expansion in HLA-associated TCR beta chains than in equally common others.

This CDR3 region has 14 residues. The J segment lost 3 bases and the V segment lost 3 bases, leaving 2 bases of the junction unmatched. Germline V lookup: CDR1 SGHDT, CDR2 YYEEEE. Sequencing was carried out using PBMCs. This chain connects TRBV5-6 to TRBJ2-2; 7 nucleotides align to TRBD1. This TCR derives from a woman aged 18-35 years in good health and CMV-seropositive. CDR3 amino acids: CASSWDRDTGELFF. In nucleotides, the CDR3 is TGTGCCAGCAGCTGGGACAGAGACACCGGGGAGCTGTTTTTT. The whole variable domain, filled in from reference TRBV5-6 and TRBJ2-2, reads DAGVTQSPTHLIKTRGQQVTLRCSPKSGHDTVSWYQQALGQGPQFIFQYYEEEERQRGNFPDRFSGHQFPNYSSELNVNALLLGDSALYLCASSWDRDTGELFFGEGSRLTVL.